This T cell receptor (beta chain) was identified in a study of blood T cell repertoires in COVID-19. Study-level information: Some COVID-19 samples were acute and others convalescent; all came from the United States, Italy and Spain. Sources were T cells, B-cell-depleted T cells, or PBMCs; the material itself was cDNA or gDNA.

The CDR3 sequence is 15 residues long. V shed 3 bases and J 5 bases; nucleotides not matched to a gene: 3. The germline V gene encodes CDR1 LNHDA and CDR2 SQIVND (reference sequence). TCRdb's copy holds only in-frame clones and misses some; the assay was immunoSEQ multiplex PCR. The repertoire holds 95,000 to 150,000 clones, with about 70% as singletons. The genes are TRBV19 and TRBJ2-2, with 10 bases fitting TRBD1. The receptor's source is a man in his 60s with acute or convalescent COVID-19. Sequenced input: peripheral blood. CDR3: CASSMRTGGTGELFF. The CDR3 nucleotides are TGTGCCAGTAGTATGAGGACAGGGGGAACCGGGGAGCTGTTTTTT. The variable domain in full, with the rest retrieved from reference TRBV19 and TRBJ2-2, is DGGITQSPKYLFRKEGQNVTLSCEQNLNHDAMYWYRQDPGQGLRLIYYSQIVNDFQKGDIAEGYSVSREKKESFPLTVTSAQKNPTAFYLCASSMRTGGTGELFFGEGSRLTVL.